The clone carrying this TCR beta chain was detected many times. The V segment lost 2 bases and the J segment 1 base; nucleotides outside the gene matches: 4. Germline CDR1 LGHDT, CDR2 YNNKEL (reference sequence). This CDR3 has 16 amino acids. The entry originates in a study of T-cell reconstitution after alpha-beta-depleted transplantation in children. TCRbeta library construction was performed incorporating unique molecular identifiers. From the PCR reads, TCRdb called clonotypes with MiXCR, one entry per CDR3 protein. This table holds nearly 400,000 distinct CDR3 sequences, about a fifth found once.

This sequence was found in a human donor who donated a stem cell graft to a child with acute myeloid leukemia. Sequencing was performed on PBMCs from the stem cell graft donor, taken from the stem cell graft. This rearrangement joins TRBV3-1 to TRBJ2-1; 8 nucleotides match TRBD2. CDR3 coding DNA: TGTGCCAGCAGCCAAACGGGACTAGAATCCTACAATGAGCAGTTCTTC. Encoded protein: CASSQTGLESYNEQFF.